Below, 13 T cell receptor beta chains from the same sample are listed, as sequenced in a study of identical twins. TCRdb itself ran the 5' RACE reads through MiXCR, one entry per CDR3 protein. The repertoire holds 400,000 to 500,000 distinct CDR3 sequences, roughly 20% seen once, with more than 10% in the top ten. Sequenced input: naive T cells sorted from blood. These receptor sequences come from a man between 50 and 59 years old in good health.

The J gene is TRBJ2-1, the V gene TRBV20-1, with D possibly being TRBD2 (6 bases). Deletions cut 1 base from V and 7 bases from J, with 17 bases between. The CDR3 runs 15 residues. Germline V CDR1 and CDR2: DFQATT, SNEGSKA (reference sequence). The CDR3, as DNA: TGCAGTGCTAGAGTTGCGGGGAGCATGTGGAATGAGCAGTTCTTC. This encodes CSARVAGSMWNEQFF.

This clonotype has a count of ten or more. V gene TRBV7-9 combines with J gene TRBJ1-1; weak D call: TRBD1 (5 bases). The CDR3 spans 16 residues. Germline-derived CDR1 and CDR2 are SEHNR and FQNEAQ (reference sequence). The V and J ends lost 1 base and 5 bases respectively, with 17 bases between them. CDR3 loop: CASSLEGQGKETEAFF. CDR3 DNA sequence: TGTGCCAGCAGCTTAGAAGGCCAGGGCAAGGAGACTGAAGCTTTCTTT.

This clonotype was detected ten times or more. The gene calls are TRBV5-1 and TRBJ2-7; D unresolved. CDR1 is SGHRS and CDR2 is YFSETQ in the germline V gene. The CDR3 is 15 amino acids. Trimming left V 0 bases short and J 3 bases short, with 13 bases between. The CDR3 sequence is CASSLGVSRNYEQYF. In DNA, the CDR3 is TGCGCCAGCAGCTTGGGGGTATCGCGGAACTACGAGCAGTACTTC. Looking up the rest from reference TRBV5-1 and TRBJ2-7 gives the full variable domain: KAGVTQTPRYLIKTRGQQVTLSCSPISGHRSVSWYQQTPGQGLQFLFEYFSETQRNKGNFPGRFSGRQFSNSRSEMNVSTLELGDSALYLCASSLGVSRNYEQYFGPGTRLTVT.

This clonotype occurred a few times. The V and J genes are TRBV18 and TRBJ2-7; 8 nucleotides match TRBD2. This CDR3 is built from 17 residues. Germline values: CDR1 KGHSH, CDR2 LQKENI. V lost 4 bases to trimming and J lost 2 bases; unmatched junction nucleotides: 13. This CDR3 is CASSRTGAGGGTYEQYF. CDR3 in DNA: TGTGCCAGCTCACGAACCGGGGCGGGAGGCGGAACCTACGAGCAGTACTTC.

J is TRBJ2-7 and V is TRBV12-3 or TRBV12-4, with D unresolved. The CDR3 is 16 residues long. The V end was cut by 4 bases, the J end by 3 bases, with 19 bases between. Here the CDR3 DNA reads TGTGCCAGCAGTTCCGTGAGTCTGAGATTCTACTACGAGCAGTACTTC. This encodes CASSSVSLRFYYEQYF.

This clonotype was seen more than once but under ten times. The chain links TRBV29-1 to TRBJ2-5; weak D call: TRBD1 (6 bases). V was shortened by 5 bases and J by 7 bases, with 17 bases between the two germline ends. Germline values: CDR1 SQVTM, CDR2 ANQGSEA. This CDR3 contains 13 residues. In DNA form, the CDR3 reads TGCAGCGTTATAGTGGACAGCGTTGGGACCCAGTACTTC. It yields the protein CSVIVDSVGTQYF.

In its sample, this clonotype was seen many times. The chain links TRBV28 to TRBJ2-7; perhaps TRBD1 as D (7 bases). V was cut by 6 bases and J by 5 bases, with 20 bases left in between. The V gene's germline CDR1 is MDHEN and CDR2 SYDVKM. The CDR3 totals 15 residues. In DNA form, the CDR3 reads TGTGCCAGCAGCCCGACAGGGACTTTCGTCAACGAGCAGTACTTC. It yields the protein CASSPTGTFVNEQYF. Full variable domain (missing parts from reference TRBV28 and TRBJ2-7): DVKVTQSSRYLVKRTGEKVFLECVQDMDHENMFWYRQDPGLGLRLIYFSYDVKMKEKGDIPEGYSVSREKKERFSLILESASTNQTSMYLCASSPTGTFVNEQYFGPGTRLTVT.

The rearrangement uses TRBV5-4 and TRBJ2-1; 7 bases are shared with TRBD2. In germline, CDR1 is SGHNT, CDR2 YYREEE (reference sequence). This CDR3 region has 14 residues. The V gene end was trimmed by 3 bases and the J gene end by 5 bases; junction bases not matched to a gene: 5. The CDR3: CASSSSSGNNEQFF. Here the CDR3 DNA reads TGTGCCAGCAGCTCTTCTAGCGGTAACAATGAGCAGTTCTTC.

This clonotype turned up a few times. The V and J genes are TRBV29-1 and TRBJ2-3; D may be TRBD1 (5 bases). V dropped 3 bases and J dropped 7 bases, with 17 bases sitting between them. The CDR3 covers 14 residues. CDR1 is SQVTM and CDR2 is ANQGSEA in the germline V gene. CDR3 residues: CSVESPQHRNTQYF. The CDR3 DNA reads TGCAGCGTTGAGTCTCCCCAGCACAGGAATACGCAGTATTTT.

This clonotype was counted between two and nine times. This rearrangement joins TRBV11-2 to TRBJ2-1; TRBD2 matches at 14 bases. This CDR3 spans 18 amino acids. Germline V CDR1 and CDR2: SGHAT, FQNNGV. Losses at the gene ends were 5 bases for V and 2 bases for J; bases not matched to a gene: 8. CDR3 residues: CASSPAPGLAGAYNEQFF. The DNA for the CDR3 is TGTGCCAGCAGCCCAGCCCCGGGACTAGCGGGGGCCTACAATGAGCAGTTCTTC.

The table lists this clonotype with many counts. This chain links TRBV6-2 or TRBV6-3 with TRBJ1-5; a possible D gene is TRBD1 (5 bases). The germline V gene has CDR1 MNHEY and CDR2 SVGEGT. V lost 0 bases to trimming and J lost 5 bases, with 29 bases between them. The CDR3 length is 21 residues. The CDR3 here is CASSYSGAYNQPRRLDQPQHF. CDR3 DNA sequence: TGTGCCAGCAGTTACTCAGGGGCCTACAATCAGCCCCGGAGGTTGGATCAGCCCCAGCATTTT.

This clonotype was seen many times. The V call is TRBV6-1, the J call TRBJ1-5, with a tentative D call TRBD1 (5 bases). The CDR3 length is 15 residues. Germline values: CDR1 MNHNS, CDR2 SASEGT. Trimming took 4 bases from V and 0 from J, leaving 10 bases between them. Here the CDR3 reads CASSVTGYSNQPQHF. In nucleotides, the CDR3 is TGTGCCAGCAGTGTCACAGGCTATAGCAATCAGCCCCAGCATTTT.

This clonotype was seen at least ten times. The V gene is TRBV12-3 or TRBV12-4, the J gene TRBJ2-5; D call uncertain. Trimming pared 1 base from V and 4 bases from J, leaving 10 bases between. This CDR3 has 14 residues. The CDR3 region has the DNA TGTGCCAGCAGTTTAGACAGCTTCGGAGAGACCCAGTACTTC. It translates to CASSLDSFGETQYF.